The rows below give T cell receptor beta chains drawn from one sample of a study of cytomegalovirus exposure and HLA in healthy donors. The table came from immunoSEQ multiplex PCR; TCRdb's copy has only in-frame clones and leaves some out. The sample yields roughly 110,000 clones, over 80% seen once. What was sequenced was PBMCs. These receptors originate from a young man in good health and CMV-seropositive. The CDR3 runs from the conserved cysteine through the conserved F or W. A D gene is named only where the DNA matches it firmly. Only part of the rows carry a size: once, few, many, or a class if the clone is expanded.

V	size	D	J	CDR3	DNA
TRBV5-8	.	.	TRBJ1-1	CASSSEGRANTEAFF	TGTGCCAGCAGCTCGGAAGGCAGGGCCAACACTGAAGCTTTCTTT
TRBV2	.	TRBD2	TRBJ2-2	CASSSEGALAGGTNTGELFF	TGTGCCAGCAGCTCTGAGGGGGCACTAGCGGGGGGAACGAACACCGGGGAGCTGTTTTTT
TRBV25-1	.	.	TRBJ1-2	CASSRGGSNGYTF	TGTGCCAGCAGTCGCGGGGGTTCCAATGGCTACACCTTC
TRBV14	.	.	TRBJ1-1	CASTRGGGTEAFF	TGTGCCAGCACCCGGGGGGGCGGGACTGAAGCTTTCTTT
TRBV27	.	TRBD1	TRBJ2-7	CASSPGQLYEQYF	TGTGCCAGCAGTCCGGGACAGCTCTACGAGCAGTACTTC
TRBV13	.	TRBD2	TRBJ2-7	CASSTGRAYPYNSYEQYF	TGTGCCAGCAGCACCGGGAGGGCTTATCCATATAACTCCTACGAGCAGTACTTC
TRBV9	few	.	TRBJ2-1	CASSVTTSYREQFF	TGTGCCAGCAGCGTAACAACTAGCTATCGGGAGCAGTTCTTC
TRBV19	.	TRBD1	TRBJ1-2	CASSSPGQGEYGYTF	TGTGCCAGTAGTTCCCCGGGACAGGGGGAGTATGGCTACACCTTC
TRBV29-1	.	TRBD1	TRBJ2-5	CSVGQGMETQYF	TGCAGCGTTGGACAGGGGATGGAGACCCAGTACTTC
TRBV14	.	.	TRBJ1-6	CASSPSEAGDSPLHF	TGTGCCAGCAGCCCATCTGAGGCGGGGGATTCACCCCTCCACTTT
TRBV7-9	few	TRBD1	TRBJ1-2	CASSDRWDRLNYGYTF	TGTGCCAGCAGCGACAGGTGGGACAGACTGAACTATGGCTACACCTTC
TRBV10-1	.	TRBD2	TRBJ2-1	CASSERTSGGYNEQFF	TGCGCCAGCAGTGAAAGGACTAGCGGGGGCTACAATGAGCAGTTCTTC
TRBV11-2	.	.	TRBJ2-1	CASSLEAGLSYNEQFF	TGTGCCAGCAGCTTAGAGGCGGGGCTATCCTACAATGAGCAGTTCTTC
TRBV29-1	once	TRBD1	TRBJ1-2	CSVQKTGPYGYTF	TGCAGCGTTCAGAAGACAGGGCCCTATGGCTACACCTTC
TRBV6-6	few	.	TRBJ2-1	CASSPEVSEQFF	TGTGCCAGCAGCCCCGAGGTCAGTGAGCAGTTCTTC
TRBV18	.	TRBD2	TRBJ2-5	CASSPGGEETQYF	TGTGCCAGCTCACCAGGGGGGGAAGAGACCCAGTACTTC
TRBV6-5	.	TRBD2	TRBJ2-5	CASRRGGGAETQYF	TGTGCCAGCAGGAGAGGCGGGGGGGCAGAGACCCAGTACTTC
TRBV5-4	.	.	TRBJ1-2	CASSPQLTNYGYTF	TGTGCCAGCAGCCCACAGTTAACTAACTATGGCTACACCTTC
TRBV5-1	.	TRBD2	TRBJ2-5	CASSLSVGGGNSRQETQYF	TGCGCCAGCAGCTTGTCTGTGGGCGGGGGGAATTCTAGACAAGAGACCCAGTACTTC
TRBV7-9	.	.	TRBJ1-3	CSSSFDGVPGNTIYF	TGTTCCAGCAGCTTTGACGGGGTCCCTGGAAACACCATATATTTT
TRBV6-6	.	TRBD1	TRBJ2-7	CASSYLGQGVEQYF	TGTGCCAGCAGTTACCTGGGTCAGGGGGTCGAGCAGTACTTC
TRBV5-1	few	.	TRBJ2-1	CASSRFTGSSYNEQFF	TGCGCCAGCAGCCGATTTACAGGGAGCTCCTACAATGAGCAGTTCTTC
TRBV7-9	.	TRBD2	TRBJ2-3	CASSLGGGDGTDTQYF	TGTGCCAGCAGCTTAGGCGGGGGGGACGGCACAGATACGCAGTATTTT
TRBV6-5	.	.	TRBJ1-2	CASSIQGSNYGYTF	TGTGCCAGCAGCATACAGGGTTCTAACTATGGCTACACCTTC
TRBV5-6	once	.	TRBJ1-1	CASSGVPGRGDRTEAFF	TGTGCCAGCAGCGGAGTCCCGGGGCGGGGGGATAGGACTGAAGCTTTCTTT
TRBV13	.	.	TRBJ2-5	CASKQEFQETQYF	TGTGCCAGCAAGCAGGAATTTCAAGAGACCCAGTACTTC
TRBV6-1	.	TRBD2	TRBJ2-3	CASSELGRGKRDTQYF	TGTGCCAGCAGCGAATTAGGGAGGGGAAAGAGAGATACGCAGTATTTT
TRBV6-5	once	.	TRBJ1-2	CASRTGERTGYTF	TGTGCCAGCAGGACTGGGGAGCGGACTGGCTACACCTTC
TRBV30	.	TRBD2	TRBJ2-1	CAGRRGGIYNEQFF	TGTGCCGGACGGCGGGGGGGGATATACAATGAGCAGTTCTTC
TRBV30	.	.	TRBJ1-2	CAWSVYRASEGYTF	TGTGCCTGGAGTGTATATAGAGCTTCTGAAGGCTACACCTTC
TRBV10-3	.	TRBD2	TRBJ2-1	CAIRTSGGENEQFF	TGTGCCATCAGGACTAGCGGGGGGGAAAATGAGCAGTTCTTC
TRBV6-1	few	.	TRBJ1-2	CASSYTDGYTF	TGTGCCAGCAGTTACACAGATGGCTACACCTTC
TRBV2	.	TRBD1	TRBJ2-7	CASSLWTGEQYF	TGTGCCAGCAGCCTCTGGACAGGCGAGCAGTACTTC
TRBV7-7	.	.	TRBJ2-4	CASSFTWGDIQYF	TGTGCCAGCAGCTTCACCTGGGGGGACATTCAGTACTTC
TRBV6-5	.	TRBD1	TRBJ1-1	CASSTTGGGTEAFF	TGTGCCAGCAGCACGACAGGGGGCGGCACTGAAGCTTTCTTT
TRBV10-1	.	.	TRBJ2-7	CASSVVQGNGEQYF	TGCGCCAGCAGTGTGGTCCAGGGGAATGGGGAGCAGTACTTC
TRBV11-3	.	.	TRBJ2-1	CASSLEGGGPLDEQFF	TGTGCCAGCAGCTTAGAAGGGGGGGGGCCTCTCGATGAGCAGTTCTTC
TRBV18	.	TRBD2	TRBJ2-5	CASPPVALNGGETQYF	TGTGCCAGCCCACCAGTCGCATTGAACGGGGGGGAGACCCAGTACTTC
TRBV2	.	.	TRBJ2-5	CASRLTEGPQETQYF	TGTGCCAGCAGGTTGACGGAGGGTCCTCAAGAGACCCAGTACTTC
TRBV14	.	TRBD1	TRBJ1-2	CASSQLRTGFGYTF	TGTGCCAGCAGCCAACTAAGGACAGGGTTCGGCTACACCTTC
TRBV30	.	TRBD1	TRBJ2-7	CAWSGGQDPGAYEQYF	TGTGCCTGGAGTGGGGGACAGGATCCGGGGGCCTACGAGCAGTACTTC
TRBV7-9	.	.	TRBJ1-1	CSSSLGGAEAFF	TGTTCCAGCAGCTTAGGGGGGGCTGAAGCTTTCTTT
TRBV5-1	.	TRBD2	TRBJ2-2	CASSVGLAGPGGHTGELFF	TGCGCCAGCAGCGTGGGACTAGCGGGTCCGGGCGGGCACACCGGGGAGCTGTTTTTT
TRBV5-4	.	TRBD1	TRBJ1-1	CASSLDRGRYTEAFF	TGTGCCAGCAGCTTGGACAGGGGGAGGTACACTGAAGCTTTCTTT
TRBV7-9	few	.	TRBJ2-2	CSSRLQGNTGELFF	TGTTCCAGCAGACTTCAGGGGAACACCGGGGAGCTGTTTTTT
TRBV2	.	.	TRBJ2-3	CATTTEDTQYF	TGTGCCACCACTACTGAGGATACGCAGTATTTT
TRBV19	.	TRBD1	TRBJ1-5	CASSMDRNQPQHF	TGTGCCAGTAGTATGGACAGGAATCAGCCCCAGCATTTT
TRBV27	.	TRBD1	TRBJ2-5	CASSPSGTGGRETQYF	TGTGCCAGCAGTCCCTCGGGGACAGGGGGCAGAGAGACCCAGTACTTC
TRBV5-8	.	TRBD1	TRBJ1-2	CASSLHQGAGGYTF	TGTGCCAGCAGCCTACATCAGGGGGCAGGTGGCTACACCTTC
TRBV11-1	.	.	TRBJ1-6	CASSLQGMKSPLHF	TGTGCCAGCAGCTTACAGGGTATGAAGTCACCCCTCCACTTT
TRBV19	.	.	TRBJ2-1	CASARFGGAPYNEQFF	TGTGCCAGTGCTAGATTTGGGGGCGCCCCTTACAATGAGCAGTTCTTC
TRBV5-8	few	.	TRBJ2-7	CASSSPRTGSYEQYF	TGTGCCAGCAGCTCTCCCCGGACTGGATCCTACGAGCAGTACTTC
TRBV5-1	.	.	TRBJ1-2	CASSLEGGSGYTF	TGCGCCAGCAGCTTGGAGGGAGGGTCTGGCTACACCTTC
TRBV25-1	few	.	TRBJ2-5	CASSERMGGPETQYF	TGTGCCAGCAGTGAAAGGATGGGGGGGCCAGAGACCCAGTACTTC
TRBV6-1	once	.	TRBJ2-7	CASSPSGLVGYEQYF	TGTGCCAGCAGCCCCAGCGGGCTCGTAGGCTACGAGCAGTACTTC
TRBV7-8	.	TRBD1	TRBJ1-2	CASSLEPRPGTDPDGYTF	TGTGCCAGCAGCTTAGAGCCTCGCCCGGGGACAGATCCCGATGGCTACACCTTC
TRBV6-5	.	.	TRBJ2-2	CASRGLTNTGELFF	TGTGCCAGCAGAGGACTGACGAACACCGGGGAGCTGTTTTTT